This TCR beta chain was profiled in a study of Ad26.COV2.S vaccination and SARS-CoV-2 variants. General observations from the study: With respect to non-spike TCR breadth, vaccine and placebo recipients were similar. There was a possibility that the TCR breadth and depth analyses underestimated total T cell responses. Vaccinated individuals (as opposed to placebo recipients) had higher spike-specific TCR breadth. Post-vaccination breadth of spike-specific CD8+ and CD4+ T cell responses was reportedly substantial.

V gave up 8 bases and J gave up 0 bases, with 5 bases separating them. CDR3 length equals 13 residues. CDR1 and CDR2 from the germline V gene are LNHDA and SQIVND (reference sequence). Details on this clone: The antigen is undetermined. Other DNA sequences in this sample translate to the same CDR3.

Stated treatment: about 20 received Ad26.COV2.S at low or high dose, single or two shots; 5 received placebo; per-sample allocation not given. Sampling was done on day 63 after the first vaccine or placebo injection. The repertoire was sequenced with immunoSEQ multiplex PCR; TCRdb's copy has only in-frame clones and lacks some. The sample shows about 410,000 clones, approximately 90% of them seen only once. The gene calls are TRBV19 and TRBJ2-6; D gene unclear. This receptor was taken from a person aged 18 to 65 who received the Ad26.COV2.S COVID-19 vaccine or a placebo. This sample comprised peripheral blood, obtained in a trial of Ad26.COV2.S vaccine versus placebo. Here the CDR3 reads CASRVSGANVLTF. The CDR3 region has the DNA TGTGCCAGTCGGGTCTCTGGGGCCAACGTCCTGACTTTC.